This TCR beta chain was sequenced in a study of blood T cells in healthy people across ages. Sample-barcoded 5' priming and a J-beta primer mix drove a second PCR of about 7 to 11 cycles. A 12-random-nucleotide template-switch adaptor tagged each cDNA molecule. TCRdb redid the calling of the 5' RACE reads with MiXCR, one entry per CDR3 protein. The sample consists of 600,000 to 1,000,000 distinct CDR3 sequences, 20% to 25% of them appearing once. Comments on this clonotype: This may come from a read error, since a much larger clone is one base off. No conserved phenylalanine or tryptophan is present at the end of the CDR3, so a read error is the likely explanation.

Germline CDR1 is KGHDR and CDR2 is SFDVKD. The CDR3 is 14 amino acids. Deletions cut 0 bases from V and 4 bases from J, with 6 bases between. This sample also belongs to another study, concerning T cells of mothers and their children. That study reports: Donors were three healthy Caucasian mothers and their six children.

The sequence came from a boy younger than 18 in good health. The J gene is TRBJ1-5, the V gene TRBV24-1; D is unresolved. The sequencing sample was made of blood. The DNA for the CDR3 is TGTGCCACCAGTGATTTGACAGCTAATCAGCCCCAGCATCTT. As protein: CATSDLTANQPQHL.